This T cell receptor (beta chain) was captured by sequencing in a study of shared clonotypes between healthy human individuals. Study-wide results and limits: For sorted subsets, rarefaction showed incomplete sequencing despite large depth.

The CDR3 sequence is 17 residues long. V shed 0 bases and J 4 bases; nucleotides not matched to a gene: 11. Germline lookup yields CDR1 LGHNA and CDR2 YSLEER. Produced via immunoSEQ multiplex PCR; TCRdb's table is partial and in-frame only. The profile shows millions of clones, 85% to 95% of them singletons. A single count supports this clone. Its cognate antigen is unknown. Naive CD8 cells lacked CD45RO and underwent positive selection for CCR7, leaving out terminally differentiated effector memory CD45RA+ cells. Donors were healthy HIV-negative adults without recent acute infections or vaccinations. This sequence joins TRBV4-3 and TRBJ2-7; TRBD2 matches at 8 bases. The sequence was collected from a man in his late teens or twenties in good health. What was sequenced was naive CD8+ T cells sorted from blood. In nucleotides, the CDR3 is TGCGCCAGCAGCCAAGACCCCAGCAGCGGGAGTCTTTACGAGCAGTACTTC. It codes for CASSQDPSSGSLYEQYF.